This TCR beta chain was sequenced in a study of blood T cell repertoires in COVID-19. Produced via immunoSEQ multiplex PCR; TCRdb's table is partial and in-frame only. The data hold about 230,000 clones, with more than 65% observed a single time. The CDR3 is 13 residues long. Trimming left V 7 bases short and J 2 bases short, with 11 bases between. Germline V gives CDR1 LNHDA, CDR2 SQIVND (reference sequence). Sequencing was carried out using peripheral blood. The chain joins TRBV19 to TRBJ1-2; D call uncertain. The clonotype was recovered from a man aged 40-49 years who had recovered from COVID-19. The CDR3 coding sequence is TGTGCCAGTACCGTAGGAGGGAACTATGGCTACACCTTC. It codes for CASTVGGNYGYTF.